Each of the 31 T cell receptor beta chains below was sequenced from the same sample in a study of PD-L1 blockade in urothelial cancer. TCRdb's copy holds only in-frame clones and misses some; the assay was immunoSEQ multiplex PCR. The data contain about 88,000 clones, 90% to 95% of them singletons. Sequenced material: PBMCs, taken around atezolizumab (anti-PD-L1) treatment. These receptors originate from a man in his sixties with urothelial cancer.

The chain combines TRBV6-5 with TRBJ1-4; TRBD1 matches at 10 bases. The CDR3 runs 13 residues. Germline V gene data show CDR1 as MNHEY and CDR2 as SVGAGI. V was clipped by 6 bases and J by 5 bases; unmatched bases: 0. The CDR3 DNA reads TGTGCCAGCAGGGGACAGGGGAATGAAAAACTGTTTTTT. Encoded protein: CASRGQGNEKLFF.

The chain combines TRBV28 with TRBJ2-7, with 10 bases that match TRBD1. The V gene's germline CDR1 is MDHEN and CDR2 SYDVKM. The length of the CDR3 is 14 residues. The J segment lost 6 bases and the V segment lost 6 bases, leaving 8 bases of the junction unmatched. The CDR3 DNA reads as TGTGCCAGCAGCCCCGGGACAGGGGCTGTCGAGCAGTACTTC. Residues: CASSPGTGAVEQYF.

J is TRBJ1-5 and V is TRBV19, with 11 positions matching TRBD1. V lost 3 bases to trimming and J lost 3 bases; unmatched junction nucleotides: 10. The CDR3 loop spans 18 amino acids. The V gene's germline CDR1 is LNHDA and CDR2 SQIVND (reference sequence). As DNA, the CDR3 is TGTGCCAGTAGTATTCGGACAGGGGGCGATTATGTCAATCAGCCCCAGCATTTT. This translates into CASSIRTGGDYVNQPQHF.

This clone was seen a single time. The chain has TRBV5-4 and TRBJ2-5, with D perhaps TRBD1 (7 bases). This CDR3 contains 16 residues. V shed 3 bases and J shed 1 base, with 16 bases lying between them. From germline, CDR1 is SGHNT and CDR2 YYREEE (reference sequence). In DNA form, the CDR3 reads TGTGCCAGCAGCTCCCCCAGGGGGGCGAGCCAAGAGACCCAGTACTTC. Its protein product is CASSSPRGASQETQYF.

The chain employs TRBV2 and TRBJ2-5; 8 bases match TRBD2. CDR1 is SNHLY, CDR2 FYNNEI, per germline. The length of the CDR3 is 15 residues. Losses at the gene ends were 8 bases for V and 4 bases for J; bases not matched to a gene: 12. The CDR3 DNA reads TGTGCCAGCCGAGGGACTAGTTTTAGGTTAGAGACCCAGTACTTC. Translating it yields CASRGTSFRLETQYF.

The chain links TRBV4-2 to TRBJ1-4; D possibly corresponds to TRBD1 (5 bases). Trimming took 0 bases from V and 4 from J, leaving 12 bases between them. The CDR3 consists of 16 residues. CDR1 is LGHNA and CDR2 is YNFKEQ in the germline V gene. This chain's CDR3 is CASSQDGGASNEKLFF. The CDR3 DNA reads as TGTGCCAGCAGCCAAGATGGCGGGGCCAGTAATGAAAAACTGTTTTTT.

The sample holds one count of this clone. J is TRBJ2-7 and V is TRBV19; tentatively, D is TRBD1 (6 bases). The CDR3 totals 14 residues. V lost 4 bases and J 0 bases, leaving 10 bases between the germline ends. CDR1 LNHDA and CDR2 SQIVND come from the germline V gene (reference sequence). CDR3 nucleotide sequence: TGTGCCAGTAGTACCGGGACACGCTCCTACGAGCAGTACTTC. Translated, it gives CASSTGTRSYEQYF.

The chain links TRBV14 to TRBJ1-1; D gene uncertain. V lost 0 bases and J lost 5, with 10 bases in between. CDR1 is SGHDN and CDR2 is FVKESK in the germline V gene. The CDR3 runs 14 residues. CDR3 sequence reads: CASSQELRATEAFF. The CDR3 DNA reads as TGTGCCAGCAGCCAAGAATTGCGGGCTACTGAAGCTTTCTTT.

This clone was seen only once. V usage is TRBV5-1 and J usage is TRBJ2-1, with 9 bases identical to TRBD1. The J segment lost 3 bases and the V segment lost 3 bases, leaving 10 bases of the junction unmatched. The CDR3 runs 17 residues. The V gene's germline CDR1 is SGHRS and CDR2 YFSETQ. CDR3 amino acids: CASSYYKTGGNYNEQFF. In nucleotides, the CDR3 is TGCGCCAGCAGCTATTATAAGACAGGGGGTAACTACAATGAGCAGTTCTTC.

The chain has TRBV6-1 and TRBJ2-1; D unresolved. Germline V lookup: CDR1 MNHNS, CDR2 SASEGT. Trimming shortened V by 7 bases and J by 0 bases, and 13 bases separated the two germline ends. The CDR3 covers 15 residues. The CDR3 DNA reads as TGTGCCAGCAAGGCAGGCGTAATCTCCTACAATGAGCAGTTCTTC. This encodes CASKAGVISYNEQFF.

The chain employs TRBV5-6 and TRBJ2-7; D is possibly TRBD1 (6 bases). Germline V gene sequence: CDR1 SGHDT, CDR2 YYEEEE. The ends were cut back, 2 bases at V and 0 bases at J, with 15 bases in the middle. The length of the CDR3 is 16 residues. The CDR3 loop is CASSLGGTLSSYEQYF. The CDR3 nucleotides are TGTGCCAGCAGCTTAGGTGGGACATTGAGCTCCTACGAGCAGTACTTC.

The chain links TRBV9 to TRBJ1-2, with no clear D. CDR1 is SGDLS, CDR2 YYNGEE, per germline. The CDR3 is made up of 11 amino acids. V was pared by 4 bases and J by 8 bases, with 9 bases between. CDR3 sequence reads: CASSQPRGYTF. CDR3 nucleotide sequence: TGTGCCAGCAGCCAACCACGGGGCTACACCTTC.

This chain connects TRBV30 to TRBJ1-6; tentatively, D is TRBD1 (5 bases). Per germline, CDR1 GTSNPN and CDR2 SVGIG (reference sequence). The CDR3 loop spans 16 amino acids. The ends were cut back, 4 bases at V and 5 bases at J, with 18 bases in the middle. Written as DNA, the CDR3 is TGTGCCTGGACGGCTTTTTCGGGACTGAATAATTCACCCCTCCACTTT. Its protein product is CAWTAFSGLNNSPLHF.

The chain has TRBV19 and TRBJ2-7, with 8 nucleotides matching TRBD1. The germline V gene encodes CDR1 LNHDA and CDR2 SQIVND (reference sequence). The CDR3 spans 13 residues. The junction had 4 bases not matched to a gene; V was cut back by 4 bases and J by 5 bases. In nucleotides, the CDR3 is TGTGCCAGTAGTAGTCGGACAGGGAACGAGCAGTACTTC. This encodes CASSSRTGNEQYF.

This chain links TRBV6-5 with TRBJ2-2, with 10 bases matching TRBD2. Germline trimming cut 6 bases from V and 6 bases from J; bases unmatched to any gene: 7. This CDR3 has 15 residues. Germline CDR1 MNHEY, CDR2 SVGAGI. CDR3 nucleotides: TGTGCCAGCAGCGCCAGCGGGAGGGCCTCCGGGGAGCTGTTTTTT. Encoded protein: CASSASGRASGELFF.

The V call is TRBV9, the J call TRBJ2-5, with 8 bases that match TRBD2. The CDR3 sequence is 14 residues long. J gave up 4 bases and V 2 bases, and 4 bases lay outside the gene matches. The germline V gene has CDR1 SGDLS and CDR2 YYNGEE. The CDR3 DNA reads TGTGCCAGCAGCGTGACCGGGACTAGAGAGACCCAGTACTTC. Translating gives CASSVTGTRETQYF.

This clone showed up just once. This chain links TRBV13 with TRBJ1-1; D unresolved. V shed 5 bases and J shed 0 bases, with 7 bases lying between them. Germline values: CDR1 PRHDT, CDR2 FYEKMQ (reference sequence). The length of the CDR3 is 13 residues. The CDR3 loop is CASSLQMNTEAFF. The CDR3 nucleotides read TGTGCCAGCAGCCTCCAGATGAACACTGAAGCTTTCTTT.

The count of this clone is one. This chain uses TRBV11-2 with TRBJ2-1; 11 positions agree with TRBD1. The CDR3 contains 15 residues. The J segment lost 8 bases and the V segment lost 6 bases, leaving 9 bases of the junction unmatched. The germline V gene has CDR1 SGHAT and CDR2 FQNNGV. The CDR3: CASRRDRGRIDEQFF. The CDR3 nucleotides read TGTGCCAGCAGGAGGGACAGGGGGAGAATCGATGAGCAGTTCTTC.

The chain has TRBV28 and TRBJ2-3; 9 bases align to TRBD2. This CDR3 is built from 16 residues. Germline V gene data show CDR1 as MDHEN and CDR2 as SYDVKM. The trim removed 4 bases at V and 0 bases at J, leaving 5 bases unmatched. As DNA, the CDR3 is TGTGCCAGCAGTTCCCGGACTAGCGCGAGCACAGATACGCAGTATTTT. This encodes CASSSRTSASTDTQYF.

The V and J genes are TRBV28 and TRBJ1-4; D gene uncertain. Germline loops: CDR1 MDHEN, CDR2 SYDVKM. CDR3 length: 15 residues. Trimming pared 2 bases from V and 8 bases from J, leaving 15 bases between. The CDR3 here is CASSLSIGRGEKLFF. CDR3 sequence (DNA): TGTGCCAGCAGTTTAAGTATAGGCCGCGGGGAAAAACTGTTTTTT. Drawing the rest from reference TRBV28 and TRBJ1-4, the complete variable domain is DVKVTQSSRYLVKRTGEKVFLECVQDMDHENMFWYRQDPGLGLRLIYFSYDVKMKEKGDIPEGYSVSREKKERFSLILESASTNQTSMYLCASSLSIGRGEKLFFGSGTQLSVL.

V and J are TRBV19 and TRBJ1-1; D is ambiguous. This CDR3 is built from 13 residues. Per germline, CDR1 LNHDA and CDR2 SQIVND (reference sequence). Trimming stripped 4 bases from V and 3 bases from J, with 9 bases between. The CDR3, as DNA: TGTGCCAGTAGTAGAGGGTCGGACACTGAAGCTTTCTTT. It codes for CASSRGSDTEAFF.

The CDR3 DNA reads as TGCGCCAGCAGCCAAGATCCGGGTTCAACTAATGAAAAACTGTTTTTT. This codes for CASSQDPGSTNEKLFF. This chain joins TRBV4-3 and TRBJ1-4; D unclear. There are 16 residues in the CDR3. V lost 0 bases and J lost 0, with 8 bases in between. The germline gives CDR1 LGHNA, CDR2 YSLEER.

The chain employs TRBV28 and TRBJ1-1, with D perhaps matching TRBD1 (6 bases). Germline-derived CDR1 and CDR2 are MDHEN and SYDVKM. The V end lost 5 bases, the J end lost 10 bases, and 11 bases lay between the germline ends. CDR3 length: 11 residues. The CDR3 coding sequence is TGTGCCAGCAGTCCTCTCAGGGGAGCTTTCTTT. Its protein product is CASSPLRGAFF.

The chain is built from TRBV18 and TRBJ2-4; 10 bases line up with TRBD1. In germline, CDR1 is KGHSH, CDR2 LQKENI. Trimming took 5 bases from V and 1 from J; bases not matched to a gene: 14. CDR3 length: 19 residues. DNA of the CDR3: TGTGCCAGCTCATCGATCGGGACAGGGGTTAACATGGCCAAAAACATTCAGTACTTC. It specifies CASSSIGTGVNMAKNIQYF. Full variable domain (rest looked up from reference TRBV18 and TRBJ2-4): NAGVMQNPRHLVRRRGQEARLRCSPMKGHSHVYWYRQLPEEGLKFMVYLQKENIIDESGMPKERFSAEFPKEGPSILRIQQVVRGDSAAYFCASSSIGTGVNMAKNIQYFGAGTRLSVL.

This chain links TRBV19 with TRBJ1-3; 7 nucleotides align to TRBD1. The CDR3 extends over 15 amino acids. V lost 6 bases and J lost 0; bases outside the gene matches: 5. In germline, CDR1 is LNHDA, CDR2 SQIVND (reference sequence). Here the CDR3 DNA reads TGTGCCAGTAGGGAGGGACAGTTCTCTGGAAACACCATATATTTT. It is translated as CASREGQFSGNTIYF.

The chain joins TRBV5-4 to TRBJ2-3; D gene unclear. The germline V gene has CDR1 SGHNT and CDR2 YYREEE (reference sequence). V was cut by 1 base and J by 5 bases, with 5 bases left in between. The CDR3 sequence is 12 residues long. The CDR3 DNA reads as TGTGCCAGCAGCTTGTACGGAGATACGCAGTATTTT. Translating it yields CASSLYGDTQYF.

This clone was observed a few times. This chain joins TRBV5-5 and TRBJ1-1, with TRBD1 as a possible D gene (6 bases). V was pared by 4 bases and J by 0 bases, with 10 bases between. CDR3 length equals 14 residues. From germline, CDR1 is SGHKS and CDR2 YYEKEE (reference sequence). The DNA of the CDR3 is TGTGCCAGCAGCCAGACAGGCATGAACACTGAAGCTTTCTTT. Translating it yields CASSQTGMNTEAFF.

V gene TRBV7-2 combines with J gene TRBJ2-5; 8 nucleotides match TRBD2. V gave up 4 bases and J gave up 6 bases; unmatched junction bases: 13. Per germline, CDR1 SGHTA and CDR2 FQGNSA. The CDR3 has 16 residues. Here the CDR3 reads CASSSRATGGAKTQYF. The CDR3 nucleotides read TGTGCCAGCAGCTCCCGAGCAACCGGGGGGGCCAAGACCCAGTACTTC.

The chain joins TRBV5-1 to TRBJ2-7; perhaps TRBD1 as D (6 bases). CDR1 and CDR2 (germline): SGHRS, YFSETQ. V dropped 3 bases and J dropped 6 bases, with 10 bases sitting between them. This CDR3 is 12 amino acids long. This CDR3 is CASSSEGGEQYF. DNA of the CDR3: TGCGCCAGCAGCTCAGAAGGGGGCGAGCAGTACTTC. The entire variable domain, with the rest obtained from reference TRBV5-1 and TRBJ2-7, is as follows: KAGVTQTPRYLIKTRGQQVTLSCSPISGHRSVSWYQQTPGQGLQFLFEYFSETQRNKGNFPGRFSGRQFSNSRSEMNVSTLELGDSALYLCASSSEGGEQYFGPGTRLTVT.

V gene TRBV10-3 combines with J gene TRBJ2-7; 9 bases line up with TRBD2. V dropped 6 bases and J dropped 10; count of bases not matched to a gene: 10. The germline gives CDR1 ENHRY, CDR2 SYGVKD. There are 13 residues in the CDR3. Here the CDR3 reads CAIRFEIAGAQYF. For the CDR3, the DNA is TGTGCCATCAGGTTTGAAATAGCGGGAGCTCAGTACTTC.

The chain is built from TRBV28 and TRBJ1-1; D perhaps matches TRBD1 (5 bases). V dropped 4 bases and J dropped 7 bases, with 16 bases sitting between them. Germline CDR1 and CDR2: MDHEN and SYDVKM. The CDR3 runs 14 residues. In nucleotides, the CDR3 is TGTGCCAGCAGTTCAAACGACAGAAACTATGAAGCTTTCTTT. It encodes CASSSNDRNYEAFF.